Presented here are 4 T cell receptor beta chains from one specimen sequenced in a study of molecular identifiers for immune sequencing clone quantification. From the PCR reads, TCRdb called clonotypes with MiXCR, one entry per CDR3 protein. In the table there are about 500,000 distinct CDR3 sequences, over 20% of which are singletons. What was sequenced was naive CD8+ T cells from blood, with Jurkat cell RNA spiked in. This sample's subset: FACS-sorted CD8+CD4-CCR7+CD45RA+ naive T cells. Receptor source: a human donor in good health. Some libraries in this study had Jurkat cell RNA spiked in.

This clonotype has a handful of counts. CDR3 sequence: CASSLLLAGAIEQFF. CDR3 sequence (DNA): TGTGCCAGCAGCCTGTTGCTAGCGGGAGCGATTGAGCAGTTCTTC. The chain employs TRBV5-4 and TRBJ2-1; 10 nucleotides agree with TRBD2. CDR1 is SGHNT and CDR2 is YYREEE in the germline V gene (reference sequence). J was trimmed by 9 bases and V by 4 bases; bases with no gene match: 10. The CDR3 is 15 residues long.

V usage is TRBV20-1 and J usage is TRBJ1-3; D is uncertain. The V gene lost 3 bases and the J gene lost 2 bases, with 17 bases spanning the gap. The length of the CDR3 is 16 residues. Germline lookup yields CDR1 DFQATT and CDR2 SNEGSKA (reference sequence). CDR3: CSASPQDYSAGNTIYF. CDR3 sequence (DNA): TGCAGTGCTAGTCCTCAAGATTATTCGGCTGGAAACACCATATATTTT.

This chain joins TRBV28 and TRBJ1-5; a weak D match, TRBD1 (6 bases). CDR1 and CDR2 (germline): MDHEN, SYDVKM. The CDR3 extends over 16 amino acids. Trimming pared 3 bases from V and 11 bases from J, leaving 23 bases between. Here the CDR3 reads CASSFPQGGQWQSQHF. The CDR3 DNA follows: TGTGCCAGCAGTTTTCCCCAAGGGGGGCAATGGCAGTCCCAGCATTTT.

The table lists this clonotype with a few counts. The rearrangement uses TRBV27 and TRBJ2-7; D may be TRBD2 (7 bases). CDR3 length: 16 amino acids. The V gene lost 5 bases and the J gene lost 5 bases, with 22 bases spanning the gap. CDR1 MNHEY and CDR2 SMNVEV come from the germline V gene (reference sequence). The CDR3 region has the DNA TGTGCCAGCAGTCTTATACTCGGGGGGCCCGGGAACGAGCAGTACTTC. Translated, it gives CASSLILGGPGNEQYF.